Given below is one TCR beta chain in context. The junction differs from germline at one of its ends, possibly a read error. These data are taken from a study of metastatic and nonmetastatic thyroid tumors. TCRdb redid the clone calls on the PCR reads using MiXCR. The sample holds over 9,000 clones, more than 10% seen once. This CDR3 contains 16 residues. CDR1 is SGHRS and CDR2 is YFSETQ in the germline V gene. All patients reached thyroid surgery having received no treatment beforehand. This rearrangement joins TRBV5-1 to TRBJ2-6; 9 positions agree with TRBD1. This receptor was taken from a female donor with papillary thyroid cancer or a benign thyroid nodule (not recorded which). Some clones in this sample may be carry-over from other donors' samples. Sequenced: blood. CDR3 DNA sequence: TGCGCCACCGCGACAGGGGGAGGCTCTGTGGCCAACGTCCTGACTTTC. This encodes CATATGGGSVANVLTF. Full variable domain (rest looked up from reference TRBV5-1 and TRBJ2-6): KAGVTQTPRYLIKTRGQQVTLSCSPISGHRSVSWYQQTPGQGLQFLFEYFSETQRNKGNFPGRFSGRQFSNSRSEMNVSTLELGDSALYLCATATGGGSVANVLTFGAGSRLTVL.